This TCR beta chain was recorded in a study of metastatic and nonmetastatic thyroid tumors. Study as a whole: Repertoire comparisons spanned blood and tumor or nodule tissue from malignant and benign thyroid patients. Study-level points and caveats: Reportedly, malignant thyroid tumors had significantly higher TCR beta diversity than benign nodules, in blood and tumor.

Each patient came to thyroid surgery without any prior treatment (of any kind). A remark on this clone: Its antigen is still unknown.

Original handling: A classifier for distant metastasis in papillary thyroid cancer was constructed using CDR3 differences observed across clinicopathological groups. TCRdb re-called the PCR reads through MiXCR. In this record, the V and J calls reflect TCRdb's handling and not the investigators' own analysis. The sample has fewer than 13,000 clones, less than 30% seen once; the top ten hold around 10%. V lost 5 bases to trimming and J lost 6 bases, with 11 bases between them. The CDR3 length is 13 residues. CDR1 and CDR2 (germline): LNHDA, SQIVND (reference sequence). The source is a female donor with papillary thyroid cancer or a benign thyroid nodule (not recorded which). Some clones in this sample may be carry-over from other donors' samples. The source material was tumor tissue. The chain joins TRBV19 to TRBJ1-5, with no clear D. Here the CDR3 DNA reads TGTGCCAGTAGTGTGCAGGAGGCTCAGCCCCAGCATTTT. It codes for CASSVQEAQPQHF.